This T cell receptor (beta chain) comes out of a study of blood T cells in healthy people across ages. Findings of the study overall: The lack of PBMC sorting stopped any conclusive naive versus antigen-experienced comparison. Diversity was higher, and naive CD4+ cells more numerous, in long-lived donors than in aged donors. Older age coincided with a roughly linear decline in TCR beta diversity per million T cells.

This clonotype was recorded a few times. Its antigen remains unidentified. Each sample provided at least 6 micrograms of extracted total RNA. Then a second PCR, running about 6 to 12 cycles, was carried out with a sample-barcoded 5' primer and a J-beta primer mix. Via MiXCR, TCRdb re-called the 5' RACE reads, giving one row per CDR3 protein. The top ten clones hold around a fifth of a sample with hundreds of thousands of distinct CDR3 sequences, about 20% of them seen once. V lost 2 bases to trimming and J lost 5 bases, with 11 bases between them. CDR3 size: 14 residues. Germline assignment: CDR1 MNHEY and CDR2 SVGAGI.

Sequencing was carried out using blood. The TCR originated in a man aged 65 to 85 in good health. The chain carries TRBV6-5 and TRBJ2-3; D assignment may be TRBD1 or TRBD2 (5 bases each). CDR3: CASSYGGRGDTQYF. DNA of the CDR3: TGTGCCAGCAGTTACGGGGGACGAGGAGATACGCAGTATTTT.